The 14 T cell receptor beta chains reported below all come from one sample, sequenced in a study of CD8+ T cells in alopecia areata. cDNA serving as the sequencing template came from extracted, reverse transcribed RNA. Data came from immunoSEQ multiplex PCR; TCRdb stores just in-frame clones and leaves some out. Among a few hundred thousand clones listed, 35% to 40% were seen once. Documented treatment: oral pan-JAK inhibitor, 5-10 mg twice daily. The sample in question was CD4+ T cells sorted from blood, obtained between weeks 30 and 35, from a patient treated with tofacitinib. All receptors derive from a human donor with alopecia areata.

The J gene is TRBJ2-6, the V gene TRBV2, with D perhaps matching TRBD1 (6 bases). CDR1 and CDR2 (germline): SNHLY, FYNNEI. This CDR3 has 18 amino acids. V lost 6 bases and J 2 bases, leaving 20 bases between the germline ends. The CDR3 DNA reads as TGTGCCAGCAGAGGTTCCACAGGGTATTATACTGGGGCCAACGTCCTGACTTTC. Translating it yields CASRGSTGYYTGANVLTF.

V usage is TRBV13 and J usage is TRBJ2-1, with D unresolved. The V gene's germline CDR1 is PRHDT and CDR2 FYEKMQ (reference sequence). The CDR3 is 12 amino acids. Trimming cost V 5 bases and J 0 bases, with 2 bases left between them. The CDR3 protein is CASSPSYNEQFF. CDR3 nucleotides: TGTGCCAGCAGCCCCTCCTACAATGAGCAGTTCTTC.

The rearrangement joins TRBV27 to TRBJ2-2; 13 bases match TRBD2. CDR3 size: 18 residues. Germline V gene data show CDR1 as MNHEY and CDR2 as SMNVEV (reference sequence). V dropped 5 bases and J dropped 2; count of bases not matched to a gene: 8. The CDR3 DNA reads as TGTGCCAGCAGTCGCCAAACGGGACTAGCGGGAAACACCGGGGAGCTGTTTTTT. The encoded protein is CASSRQTGLAGNTGELFF.

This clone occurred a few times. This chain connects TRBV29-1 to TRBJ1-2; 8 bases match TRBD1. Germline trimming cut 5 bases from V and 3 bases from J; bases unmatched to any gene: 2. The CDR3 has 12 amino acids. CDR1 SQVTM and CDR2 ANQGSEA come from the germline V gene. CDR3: CSVTQGDYGYTF. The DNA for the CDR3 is TGCAGCGTTACACAGGGGGACTATGGCTACACCTTC. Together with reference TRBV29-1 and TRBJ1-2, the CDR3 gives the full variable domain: SAVISQKPSRDICQRGTSLTIQCQVDSQVTMMFWYRQQPGQSLTLIATANQGSEATYESGFVIDKFPISRPNLTFSTLTVSNMSPEDSSIYLCSVTQGDYGYTFGSGTRLTVV.

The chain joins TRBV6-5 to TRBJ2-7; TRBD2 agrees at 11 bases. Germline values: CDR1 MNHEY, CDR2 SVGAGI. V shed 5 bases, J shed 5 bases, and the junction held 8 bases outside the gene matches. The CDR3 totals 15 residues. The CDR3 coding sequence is TGTGCCAGCAGTAAATTAGCGGGAGGGCCACACGAGCAGTACTTC. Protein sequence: CASSKLAGGPHEQYF.

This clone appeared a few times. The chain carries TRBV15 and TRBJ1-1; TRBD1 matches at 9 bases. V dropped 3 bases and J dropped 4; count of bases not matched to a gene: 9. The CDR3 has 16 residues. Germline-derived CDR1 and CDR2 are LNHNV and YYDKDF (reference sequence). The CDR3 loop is CATSRDTGQGITEAFF. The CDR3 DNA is TGTGCCACCAGCAGGGACACGGGACAGGGCATCACTGAAGCTTTCTTT.

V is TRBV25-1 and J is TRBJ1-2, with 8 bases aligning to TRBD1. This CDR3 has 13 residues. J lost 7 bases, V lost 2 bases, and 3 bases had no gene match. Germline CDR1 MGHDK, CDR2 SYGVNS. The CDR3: CASSERGTGGYTF. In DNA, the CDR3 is TGTGCCAGCAGTGAAAGAGGGACAGGTGGCTACACCTTC.

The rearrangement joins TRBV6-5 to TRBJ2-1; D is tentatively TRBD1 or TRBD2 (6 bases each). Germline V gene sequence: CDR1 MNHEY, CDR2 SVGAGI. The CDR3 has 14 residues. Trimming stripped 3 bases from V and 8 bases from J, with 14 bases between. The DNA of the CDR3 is TGTGCCAGCAGTTATAAGGGGGGCCCAGATGAGCAGTTCTTC. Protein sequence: CASSYKGGPDEQFF.

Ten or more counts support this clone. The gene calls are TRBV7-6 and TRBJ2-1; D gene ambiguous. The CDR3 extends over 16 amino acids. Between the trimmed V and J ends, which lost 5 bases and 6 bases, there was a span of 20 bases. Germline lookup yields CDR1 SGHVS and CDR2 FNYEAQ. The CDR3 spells CASSPEGHPIVNEQFF. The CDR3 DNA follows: TGTGCCAGCAGCCCAGAAGGGCACCCAATAGTCAATGAGCAGTTCTTC.

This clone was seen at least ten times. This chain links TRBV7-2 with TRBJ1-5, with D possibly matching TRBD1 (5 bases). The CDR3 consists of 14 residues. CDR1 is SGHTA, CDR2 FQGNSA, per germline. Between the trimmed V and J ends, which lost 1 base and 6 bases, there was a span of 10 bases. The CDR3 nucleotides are TGTGCCAGCAGCTTAGGGGGGTTCTCTCAGCCCCAGCATTTT. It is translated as CASSLGGFSQPQHF.

The CDR3 region is CASSLLSPRRVNTEAFF. The CDR3 bases are TGTGCCAGCAGCTTACTTTCCCCCCGGCGAGTGAACACTGAAGCTTTCTTT. The genes are TRBV7-2 and TRBJ1-1; D not certain. The length of the CDR3 is 17 residues. CDR1 and CDR2 from the germline V gene are SGHTA and FQGNSA. Trimming removed 2 bases from V and 0 bases from J, with 16 bases in between.

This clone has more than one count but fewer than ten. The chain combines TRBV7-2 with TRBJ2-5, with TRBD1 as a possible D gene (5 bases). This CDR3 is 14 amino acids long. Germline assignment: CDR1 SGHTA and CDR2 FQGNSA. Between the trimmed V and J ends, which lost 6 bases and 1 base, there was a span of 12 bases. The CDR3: CASSRQGSQETQYF. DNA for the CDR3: TGTGCCAGCAGTCGCCAGGGTTCCCAAGAGACCCAGTACTTC.

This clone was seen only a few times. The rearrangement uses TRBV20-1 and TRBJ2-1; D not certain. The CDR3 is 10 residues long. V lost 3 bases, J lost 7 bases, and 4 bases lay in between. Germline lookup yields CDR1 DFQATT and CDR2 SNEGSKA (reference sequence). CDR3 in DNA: TGCAGTGCTAGCAGGAATGAGCAGTTCTTC. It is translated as CSASRNEQFF.

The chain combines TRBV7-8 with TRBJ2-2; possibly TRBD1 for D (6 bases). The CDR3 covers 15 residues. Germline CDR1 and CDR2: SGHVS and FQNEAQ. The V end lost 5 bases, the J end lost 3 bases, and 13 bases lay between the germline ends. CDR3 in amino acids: CASSIGTFHTGELFF. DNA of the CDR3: TGTGCCAGCAGCATAGGGACATTCCACACCGGGGAGCTGTTTTTT.